The clone carrying this T cell receptor beta chain came up many times. What it recognizes is unknown. This sample is drawn from a study of regulatory T cells in long-lasting Graves disease. CDR3-region Arm-PCR and iRepertoire HTBI primers produced the TCR beta libraries. TCRdb reprocessed the multiplex PCR reads via MiXCR and lists one record per CDR3 protein. This table holds 620,000 or so distinct CDR3 sequences, about 15% found once. Overall study results and limits: TRBV28, TRBJ1-2 and TRBJ2-5 emerged as the favored segments in persistent disease.

Time point specified: newly diagnosed GD, antithyroid drugs for less than 3 months. Construction of the TCR library relied on RNA isolated from PBMCs. Trimming cost V 11 bases and J 3 bases; bases outside gene matches: 19. The germline V gene encodes CDR1 MDHEN and CDR2 SYDVKM. This CDR3 is built from 18 residues. These sequences were also reported in another study, on T cells in Graves' hyperthyroidism and ophthalmopathy. That paper adds: Clinical symptoms, serum thyroxine, TRAb, thyroid ultrasound and orbital computed tomography established diagnosis.

V gene TRBV28 combines with J gene TRBJ2-1, with TRBD2 matching over 10 bases. This clonotype originated in a woman in her twenties or thirties with Graves disease. Specimen: peripheral blood mononuclear cells (PBMCs), collected at new diagnosis, from a patient treated with antithyroid drugs. The CDR3 here is CARREPRVRTSGYNEQFF. CDR3 DNA: TGTGCCCGAAGGGAACCCCGGGTCCGGACTAGCGGCTACAATGAGCAGTTCTTC.